Presented here are 20 T cell receptor beta chains from one specimen sequenced in a study of cytomegalovirus exposure and HLA in healthy donors. 60 Vbeta and 13 Jbeta primers were used in PCR. Libraries were prepared by immunoSEQ multiplex PCR; TCRdb keeps only in-frame clonotypes and omits some of them. The sample records some 150,000 clones, 70% to 80% being singletons. The sequenced sample consisted of PBMCs. The receptors were gathered from a woman in her thirties in good health and CMV-seropositive.

This chain joins TRBV7-9 and TRBJ2-2; weak D call: TRBD1 (5 bases). This CDR3 spans 15 amino acids. The germline V and J ends were trimmed by 5 bases and 8 bases, with 18 bases remaining between them. Germline CDR1 SEHNR, CDR2 FQNEAQ (reference sequence). The CDR3 reads CASSLRTSSEGELFF. DNA of the CDR3: TGTGCCAGCAGCCTCCGGACATCCTCGGAGGGGGAGCTGTTTTTT.

The chain is built from TRBV28 and TRBJ2-1, with 12 positions matching TRBD1. V was pared by 5 bases and J by 5 bases, with 4 bases of the junction left unmatched. Germline assignment: CDR1 MDHEN and CDR2 SYDVKM. The CDR3 contains 15 residues. The CDR3 DNA sequence: TGTGCCAGCAGTCCCCGGGACAGGGGGCACAATGAGCAGTTCTTC. It translates to CASSPRDRGHNEQFF.

V and J are TRBV13 and TRBJ1-4, with 7 bases fitting TRBD1. Per germline, CDR1 PRHDT and CDR2 FYEKMQ (reference sequence). V shed 5 bases, J shed 8 bases, and the junction held 8 bases outside the gene matches. This CDR3 contains 14 residues. The CDR3 loop reads CASSPGTDNEKLFF. The CDR3 DNA reads TGTGCCAGCAGCCCCGGGACAGATAACGAAAAACTGTTTTTT.

The V gene is TRBV2, the J gene TRBJ2-2, with D hard to call. Germline V CDR1 and CDR2: SNHLY, FYNNEI. Trimming removed 8 bases at V and 7 bases at J, with 8 bases between. This CDR3 contains 11 residues. The CDR3 bases are TGTGCCAGCTGGGCCGGCGGGGAGCTGTTTTTT. Its protein is CASWAGGELFF.

This clone was detected once. The rearrangement links TRBV4-3 to TRBJ1-2; TRBD1 matches at 8 bases. Unmatched junction bases numbered 8, after V lost 0 bases and J lost 2 bases. CDR1 and CDR2 from the germline V gene are LGHNA and YSLEER. The CDR3 loop spans 17 amino acids. CDR3: CASSQELQGVSNYGYTF. The CDR3 region has the DNA TGCGCCAGCAGCCAAGAACTACAGGGGGTCTCCAACTATGGCTACACCTTC.

The V call is TRBV15, the J call TRBJ1-5; D perhaps matches TRBD1 (5 bases). Per the germline V gene, CDR1 is LNHNV and CDR2 is YYDKDF (reference sequence). V dropped 7 bases and J dropped 5 bases, with 15 bases sitting between them. CDR3 length equals 14 residues. The CDR3 here is CATNVFTGDQPQHF. CDR3 bases: TGTGCCACCAACGTCTTTACGGGGGATCAGCCCCAGCATTTT.

The chain uses TRBV5-1 and TRBJ2-3; D is undetermined. CDR3 size: 12 residues. Trimming shortened V by 4 bases and J by 0 bases, and 3 bases separated the two germline ends. CDR1 is SGHRS, CDR2 YFSETQ, per germline. The CDR3 bases are TGCGCCAGCAGCATAAGCACAGATACGCAGTATTTT. It is translated as CASSISTDTQYF. The whole variable domain, filled in from reference TRBV5-1 and TRBJ2-3, reads KAGVTQTPRYLIKTRGQQVTLSCSPISGHRSVSWYQQTPGQGLQFLFEYFSETQRNKGNFPGRFSGRQFSNSRSEMNVSTLELGDSALYLCASSISTDTQYFGPGTRLTVL.

This clone was counted once. The J gene is TRBJ1-2, the V gene TRBV19; 7 bases match TRBD1. The CDR3 contains 18 residues. Germline V gene lookup returns CDR1 LNHDA and CDR2 SQIVND (reference sequence). Trimming took 7 bases from V and 4 from J; bases not matched to a gene: 21. This CDR3 reads CASTRQPGQKALGYGYTF. CDR3 sequence (DNA): TGTGCCAGTACCCGGCAACCGGGACAGAAAGCTCTAGGCTATGGCTACACCTTC.

This chain joins TRBV5-1 and TRBJ1-1; unclear D gene. V was cut by 1 base and J by 1 base, with 8 bases left in between. Germline V gene lookup returns CDR1 SGHRS and CDR2 YFSETQ. The CDR3 covers 14 residues. In DNA form, the CDR3 reads TGCGCCAGCAGCTTGCTACGCTCGAACACTGAAGCTTTCTTT. Amino acids: CASSLLRSNTEAFF. Full variable domain (remainder filled in from reference TRBV5-1 and TRBJ1-1): KAGVTQTPRYLIKTRGQQVTLSCSPISGHRSVSWYQQTPGQGLQFLFEYFSETQRNKGNFPGRFSGRQFSNSRSEMNVSTLELGDSALYLCASSLLRSNTEAFFGQGTRLTVV.

This clone has a handful of counts. The V gene is TRBV15, the J gene TRBJ1-4, with D unclear. The germline V gene encodes CDR1 LNHNV and CDR2 YYDKDF (reference sequence). V dropped 0 bases and J dropped 4 bases, with 6 bases sitting between them. This CDR3 is 14 amino acids long. The CDR3 nucleotides read TGTGCCACCAGCAGAGATCCTCTTAATGAAAAACTGTTTTTT. It specifies CATSRDPLNEKLFF. The whole variable domain, filled in from reference TRBV15 and TRBJ1-4, reads DAMVIQNPRYQVTQFGKPVTLSCSQTLNHNVMYWYQQKSSQAPKLLFHYYDKDFNNEADTPDNFQSRRPNTSFCFLDIRSPGLGDTAMYLCATSRDPLNEKLFFGSGTQLSVL.

This sequence joins TRBV10-1 and TRBJ2-1, with TRBD2 matching over 10 bases. The CDR3 has 14 residues. The V segment lost 5 bases and the J segment 8 bases; nucleotides outside the gene matches: 6. Per the germline V gene, CDR1 is WNHNN and CDR2 is SYGVQD (reference sequence). This chain's CDR3 is CASSRASGRDEQFF. CDR3 coding DNA: TGCGCCAGCAGTAGGGCTAGCGGGAGAGATGAGCAGTTCTTC.

This clone was recorded once. The gene calls are TRBV7-2 and TRBJ1-2; 8 bases are a match to TRBD1. This CDR3 region has 13 residues. Germline-derived CDR1 and CDR2 are SGHTA and FQGNSA. J was trimmed by 7 bases and V by 5 bases; bases with no gene match: 6. The CDR3 DNA reads as TGTGCCAGCAGCCGGGACAGGAAGGCTGGCTACACCTTC. Translated, it gives CASSRDRKAGYTF.

This chain connects TRBV30 to TRBJ1-2; TRBD1 might be the D (5 bases). The germline CDR1 and CDR2 sequences are GTSNPN and SVGIG (reference sequence). This CDR3 region has 15 residues. Trimming removed 4 bases from V and 2 bases from J, with 17 bases in between. CDR3: CAWTPMDAGNYGYTF. CDR3 in DNA: TGTGCCTGGACCCCCATGGACGCAGGGAACTATGGCTACACCTTC.

The chain uses TRBV4-3 and TRBJ1-6, with unresolved D. The CDR3 contains 12 residues. The V gene's germline CDR1 is LGHNA and CDR2 YSLEER. Trimming removed 4 bases at V and 11 bases at J, with 9 bases between. This chain's CDR3 is CASSRLGTPLHF. DNA for the CDR3: TGCGCCAGCAGCCGACTAGGCACACCCCTCCACTTT.

The chain is built from TRBV6-5 and TRBJ2-7, with D unclear. Germline lookup yields CDR1 MNHEY and CDR2 SVGAGI. Between the trimmed V and J ends, which lost 2 bases and 6 bases, there was a span of 14 bases. The CDR3 sequence is 14 residues long. CDR3 in DNA: TGTGCCAGCAGTTACGCTACTAAGCTTGGCGAGCAGTACTTC. The encoded protein is CASSYATKLGEQYF.

This chain joins TRBV9 and TRBJ2-1, with TRBD1 matching over 12 bases. Germline V lookup: CDR1 SGDLS, CDR2 YYNGEE. The J segment lost 7 bases and the V segment lost 4 bases, leaving 9 bases of the junction unmatched. This CDR3 has 16 amino acids. The CDR3, as DNA: TGTGCCAGCAGCTTCTGGGACAGGGGGCGAGGGAATGAGCAGTTCTTC. This codes for CASSFWDRGRGNEQFF.

V usage is TRBV7-2 and J usage is TRBJ1-2; weak D call: TRBD1 (6 bases). Deletions cut 1 base from V and 0 bases from J, with 12 bases between. The CDR3 is 16 amino acids. Germline loops: CDR1 SGHTA, CDR2 FQGNSA. For the CDR3, the DNA is TGTGCCAGCAGCTTAGACAGGGCGACCTCTAACTATGGCTACACCTTC. Translating it yields CASSLDRATSNYGYTF.

The CDR3 loop reads CASQSGGGNTEAFF. The CDR3, as DNA: TGTGCCAGCCAATCCGGGGGAGGGAACACTGAAGCTTTCTTT. The gene calls are TRBV28 and TRBJ1-1; possible D gene TRBD1, 5 bases. Per germline, CDR1 MDHEN and CDR2 SYDVKM. V gave up 8 bases and J gave up 1 base, with 14 bases separating them. The CDR3 extends over 14 amino acids.

This clone turned up a few times. The chain employs TRBV4-3 and TRBJ1-4, with D perhaps matching TRBD1 (5 bases). CDR1 is LGHNA and CDR2 is YSLEER in the germline V gene. Deletions cut 1 base from V and 7 bases from J, with 16 bases between. This CDR3 is 16 amino acids long. CDR3 nucleotides: TGCGCCAGCAGCCAAGGGGGACTCGGGGTCAGTGAAAAACTGTTTTTT. It yields the protein CASSQGGLGVSEKLFF.

The V and J genes are TRBV28 and TRBJ1-1; D call uncertain. Germline CDR1 MDHEN, CDR2 SYDVKM. The CDR3 extends over 13 amino acids. Trimming removed 2 bases at V and 4 bases at J, with 8 bases between. CDR3 sequence (DNA): TGTGCCAGCAGTTTAGTGAAGAGCACTGAAGCTTTCTTT. Translating gives CASSLVKSTEAFF. Supplemented by reference TRBV28 and TRBJ1-1, the full variable domain reads DVKVTQSSRYLVKRTGEKVFLECVQDMDHENMFWYRQDPGLGLRLIYFSYDVKMKEKGDIPEGYSVSREKKERFSLILESASTNQTSMYLCASSLVKSTEAFFGQGTRLTVV.